This T cell receptor (beta chain) originates from a study of T cell repertoires in cytomegalovirus infection. At the level of the study: CMV infection and matching HLA type were both indicated by public TCR beta signatures.

TCRdb recomputed calls from the reads with MiXCR, one row per CDR3 protein. The profile shows fewer than 700,000 distinct CDR3 sequences, 24% of them singletons. Regarding the study as a whole: Using cumulative public TCR beta family frequency, the authors identified those who carried CMV together with the relevant HLA.

This clonotype was counted many times. Its specificity is not known. The CDR3 is 15 residues long. The germline CDR1 and CDR2 sequences are SEHNR and FQNEAQ (reference sequence). With 5 bases removed from V and 5 bases from J, the gap between germline ends came to 19 bases. Sequencing was done on a sample of CD8+ T cells from PBMCs. The sequence was obtained from a human donor in good health (CMV status not recorded). Some clones in this sample may be carry-over from other donors' samples. This sequence joins TRBV7-9 and TRBJ2-7; D is possibly TRBD2 (6 bases). Written as DNA, the CDR3 is TGTGCCAGCAGCCCCGCCGGGATAGCGGAGGACGAGCAGTACTTC. Translated, it gives CASSPAGIAEDEQYF.